This TCR beta chain was profiled in a study of response to subunit inactivated influenza vaccine. Study outcomes and limitations: Authors proposed each seasonal influenza vaccination draws in few new T cells.

V shed 0 bases and J 8 bases; nucleotides not matched to a gene: 12. The germline V gene has CDR1 MNHEY and CDR2 SVGAGI. There are 17 residues in the CDR3. TCRdb reanalysed the RT-PCR reads using MiXCR and keeps one entry per CDR3 protein. The sample includes around 750,000 distinct CDR3 sequences, roughly 20% of them seen just once. This clonotype was seen at least ten times. Its antigen is undetermined. The V call is TRBV6-5, the J call TRBJ2-1; the match to TRBD2 covers 8 bases. Sequencing used PBMCs from blood, obtained 4 to 6 days after vaccination. This TCR came from a man between 45 and 60 years old who received an inactivated influenza vaccine. The CDR3 DNA is TGTGCCAGCAGTTACTCGATTTACCGGGGGGGAACCGATGAGCAGTTCTTC. It specifies CASSYSIYRGGTDEQFF.